This T cell receptor (beta chain) was observed in a study of T cell changes during pregnancy in multiple sclerosis (dated by TCRdb to between 2019 and 2020). Study-level background: The study looked at changes in the T cell repertoire across pregnancy in women with multiple sclerosis.

On this clone: The target of this receptor is not known. No much larger clone is present one base from it, and per-base qualities are unavailable.

The CDR3 spans 14 residues, from the cysteine through the phenylalanine. Only the CDR3 portion is preserved as DNA: 42 bases, with reading frame beginning at the first base. V loses 4 bases at its end and J loses 2 bases; junction bases beyond the gene matches: 5. From a lookup of the germline V gene (reference sequence), CDR1 and CDR2 are GTSNPN and SVGIG. Receptors were amplified or captured by the immunoSEQ multiplex PCR assay. TCRdb took this table from immuneACCESS and kept in-frame rearrangements with V and J called. Such tables lack part of the clones; where checked against another copy, unresolved V genes explain under half of the gap, and the rest is unexplained. The sample includes around 110,000 clones, with just under 95% observed a single time. The ten largest clones take up approximately 1.6% of the sample.

This TCR derives from a female donor with multiple sclerosis, enrolled in a pregnancy study. In this chain, TRBV30 is recombined with TRBJ2-3; 8 bases in between match TRBD2. The sample was peripheral blood, taken after pregnancy. The CDR3 in this case is CAWNERGITDTQYF. The DNA reads as follows: TGTGCCTGGAACGAGCGGGGGATCACAGATACGCAGTATTTT. The reference TRBV30 and TRBJ2-3 proteins fill in what lies around the CDR3, so the full variable domain reads SQTIHQWPATLVQPVGSPLSLECTVEGTSNPNLYWYRQAAGRGLQLLFYSVGIGQISSEVPQNLSASRPQDRQFILSSKKLLLSDSGFYLCAWNERGITDTQYFGPGTRLTVL.